This T cell receptor beta chain originates from a study of cytomegalovirus exposure and HLA in healthy donors. Study results and caveats: Reports state that TCR beta sequences accurately predicted most subjects' HLA-A and HLA-B alleles.

In regard to this clone: Its matching antigen is unknown.

The primer mix had 60 Vbeta and 13 Jbeta primers. Assay used: immunoSEQ multiplex PCR; TCRdb lists only in-frame clones, some missing. The sample shows 150,000 or so clones, around 78% of them seen only once. This CDR3 region has 16 residues. V gave up 6 bases and J gave up 2 bases, with 19 bases separating them. The germline CDR1 and CDR2 sequences are SNHLY and FYNNEI. The sample comprised PBMCs. V is TRBV2 and J is TRBJ1-1; D perhaps matches TRBD1 (6 bases). The TCR originated in a middle-aged man in good health and CMV-seronegative. The CDR3 region has the DNA TGTGCCAGCAGCGACGAGCCCGGGACACCCAACACTGAAGCTTTCTTT. Encoded protein: CASSDEPGTPNTEAFF.